The next 3 T cell receptor beta chains were all read from a single sample in a study of cytomegalovirus exposure and HLA in healthy donors. Amplification used 60 Vbeta primers and 13 Jbeta primers. Using immunoSEQ multiplex PCR, the repertoire was profiled, and TCRdb retains in-frame clones only, with some absent. The sample holds 120,000 or so clones, over 70% seen once. Sequenced: PBMCs. Receptor source: a woman between 45 and 65 years old in good health and CMV-seronegative.

This chain connects TRBV9 to TRBJ2-2; 11 nucleotides align to TRBD2. V was clipped by 3 bases and J by 3 bases; unmatched bases: 7. In germline, CDR1 is SGDLS, CDR2 YYNGEE. This CDR3 has 17 amino acids. The CDR3 loop reads CASSGEGLAGHTGELFF. CDR3 nucleotides: TGTGCCAGCAGCGGTGAAGGACTAGCGGGCCACACCGGGGAGCTGTTTTTT.

The chain recombines TRBV6-1 with TRBJ2-4; 8 bases fit TRBD1. The length of the CDR3 is 12 residues. Germline CDR1 is MNHNS and CDR2 is SASEGT. After removal of 9 bases from V and 6 bases from J, the junction contained 4 bases not matched to a gene. The CDR3 coding sequence is TGTGCCAGTGGGACAGGCGGAAACATTCAGTACTTC. It encodes CASGTGGNIQYF.

V and J are TRBV19 and TRBJ2-7; a possible D gene is TRBD1 (5 bases). This CDR3 has 14 residues. V lost 4 bases and J lost 0, with 10 bases in between. CDR1 is LNHDA, CDR2 SQIVND, per germline (reference sequence). The CDR3 DNA follows: TGTGCCAGTAGTAATCCGGACACCTCCTACGAGCAGTACTTC. This encodes CASSNPDTSYEQYF. Based on the CDR3 plus reference TRBV19 and TRBJ2-7, the full variable domain is DGGITQSPKYLFRKEGQNVTLSCEQNLNHDAMYWYRQDPGQGLRLIYYSQIVNDFQKGDIAEGYSVSREKKESFPLTVTSAQKNPTAFYLCASSNPDTSYEQYFGPGTRLTVT.